In its sample, the clone carrying this TCR beta chain was seen many times. Amplification of TCR beta CDR3 regions used RNA as the template. The HTBI primer set was used in a first-round RT-PCR of the TCR CDR3. TCRdb called the multiplex PCR reads again in MiXCR, with one record for every CDR3 protein. Here the sample spans about 600,000 distinct CDR3 sequences, roughly 16% being singletons. The data originate from a study of T cells in Graves' hyperthyroidism and ophthalmopathy. Germline loops: CDR1 MNHNS, CDR2 SASEGT. Trimming cost V 5 bases and J 1 base, with 8 bases left between them. The CDR3 runs 13 residues.

The chain couples TRBV6-1 to TRBJ1-1; a possible D gene is TRBD1 (5 bases). What was sequenced was blood. The TCR comes from a woman between 40 and 55 years old with Graves' ophthalmopathy. The CDR3 nucleotides are TGTGCCAGCAGTTACGACAGGAACACTGAAGCTTTCTTT. Its protein product is CASSYDRNTEAFF.